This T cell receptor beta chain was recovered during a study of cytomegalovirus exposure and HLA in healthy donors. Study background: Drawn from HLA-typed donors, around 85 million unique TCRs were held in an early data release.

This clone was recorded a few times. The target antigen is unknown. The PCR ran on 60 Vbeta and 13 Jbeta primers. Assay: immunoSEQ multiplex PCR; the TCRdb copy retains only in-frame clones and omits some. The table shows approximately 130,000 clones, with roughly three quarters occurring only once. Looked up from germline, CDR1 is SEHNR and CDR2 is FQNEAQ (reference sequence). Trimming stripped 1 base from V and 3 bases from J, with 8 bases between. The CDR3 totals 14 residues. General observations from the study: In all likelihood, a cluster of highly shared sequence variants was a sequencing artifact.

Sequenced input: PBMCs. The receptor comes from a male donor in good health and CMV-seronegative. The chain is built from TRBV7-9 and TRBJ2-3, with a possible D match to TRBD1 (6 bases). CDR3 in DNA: TGTGCCAGCAGCTTAGTAGGGGGAACAGATACGCAGTATTTT. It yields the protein CASSLVGGTDTQYF.